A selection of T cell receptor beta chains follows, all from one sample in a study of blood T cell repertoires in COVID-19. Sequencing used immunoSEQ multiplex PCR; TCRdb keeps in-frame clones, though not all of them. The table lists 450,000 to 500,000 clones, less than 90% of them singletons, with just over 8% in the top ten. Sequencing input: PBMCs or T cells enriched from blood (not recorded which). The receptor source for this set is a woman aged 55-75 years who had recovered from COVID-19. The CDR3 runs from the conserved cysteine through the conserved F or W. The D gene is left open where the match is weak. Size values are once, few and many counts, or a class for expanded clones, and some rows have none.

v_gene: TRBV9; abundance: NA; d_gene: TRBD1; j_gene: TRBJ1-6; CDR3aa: CASSAEGALNSPLHF; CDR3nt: TGTGCCAGCAGCGCTGAGGGGGCCCTTAATTCACCCCTCCACTTT
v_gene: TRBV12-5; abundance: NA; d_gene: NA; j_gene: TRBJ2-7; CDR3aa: CASGLVIWGREQYF; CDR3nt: TGTGCTAGTGGTTTGGTAATCTGGGGGCGCGAGCAGTACTTC
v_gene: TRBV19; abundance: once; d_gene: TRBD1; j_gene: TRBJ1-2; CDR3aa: CASSLQQGAIYGYTF; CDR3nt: TGTGCCAGTAGTCTTCAACAGGGGGCGATCTATGGCTACACCTTC
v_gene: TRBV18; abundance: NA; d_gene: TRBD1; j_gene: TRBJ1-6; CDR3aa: CASSGQGAGPLHF; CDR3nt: TGTGCCAGCTCAGGACAGGGCGCGGGGCCCCTCCACTTT
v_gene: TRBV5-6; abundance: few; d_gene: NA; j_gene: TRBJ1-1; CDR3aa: CASSFWEARNTEAFF; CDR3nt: TGTGCCAGCAGCTTCTGGGAGGCCCGGAACACTGAAGCTTTCTTT
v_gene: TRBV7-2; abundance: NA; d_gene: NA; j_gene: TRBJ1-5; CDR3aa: CASTLSTRSNQPQHF; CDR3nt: TGTGCCAGCACATTAAGTACACGTAGCAATCAGCCCCAGCATTTT
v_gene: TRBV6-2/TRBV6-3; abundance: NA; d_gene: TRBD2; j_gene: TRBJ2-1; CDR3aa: CASSPRTSGGGEQFF; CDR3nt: TGTGCCAGCAGTCCCAGGACTAGCGGGGGCGGTGAGCAGTTCTTC
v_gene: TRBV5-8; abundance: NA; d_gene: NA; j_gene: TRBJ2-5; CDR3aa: CASRLTSTETQYF; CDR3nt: TGTGCCAGCAGGCTTACTAGTACAGAGACCCAGTACTTC
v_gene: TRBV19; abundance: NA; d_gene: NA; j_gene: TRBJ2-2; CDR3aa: CASSIDRNTGELFF; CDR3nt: TGTGCCAGTAGTATTGATAGAAACACCGGGGAGCTGTTTTTT
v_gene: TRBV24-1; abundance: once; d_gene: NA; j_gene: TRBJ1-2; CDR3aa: CATSDNLSGSSGYGYTF; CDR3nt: TGTGCCACCAGTGACAACCTCTCAGGGTCGTCGGGCTATGGCTACACCTTC
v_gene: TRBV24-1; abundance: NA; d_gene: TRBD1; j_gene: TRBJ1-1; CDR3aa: CATSDGGQGEIVSEAFF; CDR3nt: TGTGCCACCAGTGATGGGGGACAGGGGGAAATCGTCTCTGAAGCTTTCTTT
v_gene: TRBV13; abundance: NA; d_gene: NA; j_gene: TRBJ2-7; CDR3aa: CASSLRGNFYEQYF; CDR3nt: TGTGCCAGCAGCTTACGAGGGAACTTTTACGAGCAGTACTTC
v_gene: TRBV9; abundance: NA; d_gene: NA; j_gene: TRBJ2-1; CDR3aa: CASSAPGYNEQFF; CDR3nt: TGTGCCAGCAGCGCCCCCGGGTACAATGAGCAGTTCTTC
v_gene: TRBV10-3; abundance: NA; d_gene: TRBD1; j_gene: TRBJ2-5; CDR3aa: CAISPGQGYFETQYF; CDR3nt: TGTGCCATCAGTCCCGGACAGGGTTACTTTGAGACCCAGTACTTC
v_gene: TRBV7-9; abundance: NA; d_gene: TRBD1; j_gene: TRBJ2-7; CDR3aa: CASSLVGTGGINEQYF; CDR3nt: TGTGCCAGCAGCTTAGTCGGGACAGGGGGAATCAACGAGCAGTACTTC
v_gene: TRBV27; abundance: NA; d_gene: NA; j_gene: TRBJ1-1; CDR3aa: CASRIGQMNTEAFF; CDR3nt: TGTGCCAGCAGGATTGGACAGATGAACACTGAAGCTTTCTTT
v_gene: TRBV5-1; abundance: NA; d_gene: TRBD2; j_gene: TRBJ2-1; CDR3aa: CASSSAGGPSNEQFF; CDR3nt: TGCGCCAGCAGCTCCGCGGGGGGGCCCTCCAATGAGCAGTTCTTC
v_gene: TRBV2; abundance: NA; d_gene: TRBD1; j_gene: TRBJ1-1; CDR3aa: CASSDDGRGTEAFF; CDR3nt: TGTGCCAGCAGTGATGACGGCAGGGGGACTGAAGCTTTCTTT
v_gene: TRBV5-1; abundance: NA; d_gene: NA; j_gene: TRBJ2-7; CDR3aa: CASKSRGSDEQYF; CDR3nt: TGCGCCAGCAAATCTAGGGGGAGCGACGAGCAGTACTTC